Each of the 10 T cell receptor beta chains below was sequenced from the same sample in a study of metastatic and nonmetastatic thyroid tumors. TCRdb re-called clones via MiXCR from the PCR reads. The sample holds about 17,000 clones, around a fifth seen once. Every patient underwent thyroid surgery untreated. The sample consisted of adjacent normal tissue. These receptors were obtained from a female donor with papillary thyroid cancer or a benign thyroid nodule (not recorded which). Some clones in this sample may be carry-over from other donors' samples.

This clone was seen a few times. At the DNA level, this CDR3 is encoded by other sequences in the same sample as well. The gene calls are TRBV27 and TRBJ1-2, with 9 bases fitting TRBD1. The junction had 11 bases not matched to a gene; V was cut back by 4 bases and J by 2 bases. This CDR3 has 17 residues. Germline V CDR1 and CDR2: MNHEY, SMNVEV (reference sequence). The CDR3 DNA reads TGTGCCAGCAGTTCGACGGGACAGGGTGCCTCCAACTATGGCTACACCTTC. Translating gives CASSSTGQGASNYGYTF.

This clone was seen more than once but under ten times. The CDR3 DNA reads as TGTGCCAGCAGTGACACACAGGTGAGAAATTCACCCCTCCACTTT. Translating gives CASSDTQVRNSPLHF. The rearrangement uses TRBV6-1 and TRBJ1-6, with D possibly matching TRBD1 (5 bases). V lost 3 bases and J lost 7, with 13 bases in between. Germline CDR1 is MNHNS and CDR2 is SASEGT. CDR3 length: 15 residues.

This clone ranks as large. The gene calls are TRBV7-9 and TRBJ2-7, with D perhaps TRBD1 (5 bases). Germline V gives CDR1 SEHNR, CDR2 FQNEAQ (reference sequence). Trimming pared 5 bases from V and 0 bases from J, leaving 8 bases between. This CDR3 is 13 amino acids long. The CDR3 nucleotides read TGTGCCAGCAGCACGACAGTCTCCTACGAGCAGTACTTC. Amino acid sequence: CASSTTVSYEQYF.

The rearrangement uses TRBV6-5 and TRBJ1-1; the D is unclear. The length of the CDR3 is 15 residues. The V gene's germline CDR1 is MNHEY and CDR2 SVGAGI. The V and J ends lost 4 bases and 5 bases respectively, with 17 bases between them. The CDR3 bases are TGTGCCAGCAGTTCGGTACAGTTGGGAGAGACTGAAGCTTTCTTT. Translation: CASSSVQLGETEAFF.

The chain joins TRBV20-1 to TRBJ2-2; D tentatively reads TRBD1 or TRBD2 (5 bases each). The V and J ends lost 1 base and 0 bases respectively, with 12 bases between them. Germline-derived CDR1 and CDR2 are DFQATT and SNEGSKA (reference sequence). CDR3 length: 16 amino acids. CDR3 amino acids: CSARGPGRSNTGELFF. The CDR3 DNA sequence: TGCAGTGCTAGAGGGCCGGGACGGTCGAACACCGGGGAGCTGTTTTTT.

V and J are TRBV19 and TRBJ2-1; 7 bases fit TRBD2. This CDR3 spans 13 amino acids. Germline V gene data show CDR1 as LNHDA and CDR2 as SQIVND (reference sequence). J gave up 4 bases and V 6 bases, and 3 bases lay outside the gene matches. This chain's CDR3 is CASRASGYNEQFF. CDR3 DNA sequence: TGTGCCAGTAGGGCTAGCGGATACAATGAGCAGTTCTTC. The full variable domain, its missing parts supplied by reference TRBV19 and TRBJ2-1, is DGGITQSPKYLFRKEGQNVTLSCEQNLNHDAMYWYRQDPGQGLRLIYYSQIVNDFQKGDIAEGYSVSREKKESFPLTVTSAQKNPTAFYLCASRASGYNEQFFGPGTRLTVL.

In this sample, this clone turned up a few times. V usage is TRBV28 and J usage is TRBJ1-2; D perhaps matches TRBD1 (6 bases). The germline gives CDR1 MDHEN, CDR2 SYDVKM. Trimming stripped 3 bases from V and 8 bases from J, with 16 bases between. The CDR3 consists of 14 residues. CDR3 sequence: CASSFRGPTKGYTF. For the CDR3, the DNA is TGTGCCAGCAGTTTCAGGGGCCCTACTAAGGGCTACACCTTC.

CDR3 sequence reads: CASSSPDRGGYGYTF. In nucleotides, the CDR3 is TGTGCCAGCAGTTCGCCGGACAGGGGTGGCTATGGCTACACCTTC. This rearrangement joins TRBV12-3 or TRBV12-4 to TRBJ1-2, with 9 bases matching TRBD1. V dropped 4 bases and J dropped 4; count of bases not matched to a gene: 7. The CDR3 covers 15 residues.

This clone was detected a few times. The genes are TRBV7-2 and TRBJ1-2, with D perhaps matching TRBD1 (6 bases). CDR1 is SGHTA, CDR2 FQGNSA, per germline. Trimming pared 5 bases from V and 8 bases from J, leaving 15 bases between. CDR3 length: 13 residues. The CDR3 coding sequence is TGTGCCAGCAGCCGGGACAATACGAGGGGCTACACCTTC. Residues: CASSRDNTRGYTF.

This clone was observed many times. The chain uses TRBV12-3 or TRBV12-4 and TRBJ2-5; the match to TRBD2 covers 7 bases. The CDR3 has 14 amino acids. The junction had 7 bases not matched to a gene; V was cut back by 4 bases and J by 5 bases. CDR3 nucleotides: TGTGCCAGCAGTTCTCGGGGAGGGGCTGAGACCCAGTACTTC. Its translation: CASSSRGGAETQYF.